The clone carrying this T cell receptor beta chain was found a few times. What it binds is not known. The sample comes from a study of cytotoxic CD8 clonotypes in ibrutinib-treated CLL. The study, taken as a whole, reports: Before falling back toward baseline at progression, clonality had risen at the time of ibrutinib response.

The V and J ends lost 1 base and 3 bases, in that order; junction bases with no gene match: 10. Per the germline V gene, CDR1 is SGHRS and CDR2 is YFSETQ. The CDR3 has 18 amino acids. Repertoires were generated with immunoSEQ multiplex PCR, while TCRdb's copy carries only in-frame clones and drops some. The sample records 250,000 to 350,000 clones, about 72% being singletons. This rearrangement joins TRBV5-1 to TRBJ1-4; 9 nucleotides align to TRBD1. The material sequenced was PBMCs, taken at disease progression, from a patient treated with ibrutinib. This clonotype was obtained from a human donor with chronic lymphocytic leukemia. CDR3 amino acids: CASSLNSLQGASNEKLFF. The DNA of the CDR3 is TGCGCCAGCAGCTTGAATTCGTTACAGGGGGCATCTAATGAAAAACTGTTTTTT.